The rows below give T cell receptor beta chains drawn from one sample of a study of blood T cell repertoires in COVID-19. TCRdb keeps only in-frame clones here, not all; method: immunoSEQ multiplex PCR. Of fewer than 350,000 clones in the sample, 75% to 90% were seen once. The specimen sequenced was PBMCs or T cells enriched from blood (not recorded which). Receptors originate from a man in his 60s who had recovered from COVID-19. Both conserved end residues are part of each CDR3. A D gene is named only where the DNA matches it firmly. Size is omitted from some rows. Given values are once, few, many or a class for expanded clones.

v_gene	d_gene	j_gene	abundance	CDR3nt	CDR3aa
TRBV7-9	.	TRBJ2-2	.	TGTGCCAGCACCTTGGGGGAGATAGGAGCCGGGGAGCTGTTTTTT	CASTLGEIGAGELFF
TRBV6-4	TRBD1	TRBJ2-7	.	TGTGCCAGCAGTGGTGCCGGGACAGCCTACGAGCAGTACTTC	CASSGAGTAYEQYF
TRBV3-1/TRBV3-2	TRBD1	TRBJ2-2	few	TGTGCCAGCAGCCACGTCCCGGGACAGGGGAACACCGGGGAGCTGTTTTTT	CASSHVPGQGNTGELFF
TRBV29-1	TRBD1	TRBJ2-2	.	TGCAGCGTAGCACACCGACAGGGGGCGCGGACCGGGGAGCTGTTTTTT	CSVAHRQGARTGELFF
TRBV6-5	TRBD2	TRBJ2-1	.	TGTGCCAGCGGCGGGAGAGGGTATGAGCAGTTCTTC	CASGGRGYEQFF
TRBV4-2	.	TRBJ1-1	.	TGTGCCAGCAGCCGAGGGGGAGGGGCCCTTGAAGCTTTCTTT	CASSRGGGALEAFF
TRBV30	.	TRBJ1-4	.	TGTGCCTGGGGACCCGCAACTAATGAAAAACTGTTTTTT	CAWGPATNEKLFF
TRBV11-2	.	TRBJ2-7	.	TGTGCCAGCAGCCACCTGGGGGCCGAGCAGTACTTC	CASSHLGAEQYF
TRBV4-1	.	TRBJ1-2	.	TGCGCCAGCAGCCAAGGAGGTGTTTATGGCTACACCTTC	CASSQGGVYGYTF
TRBV4-1	TRBD1	TRBJ2-5	.	TGCGCCAGCAGCCGACCGAGTGGGACAGGGAATTTGGAGACCCAGTACTTC	CASSRPSGTGNLETQYF
TRBV28	.	TRBJ1-2	.	TGTGCCAGCAGCCCAAGGCCGGGGTATGGCTACACCTTC	CASSPRPGYGYTF
TRBV6-5	TRBD1	TRBJ1-6	.	TGTGCCAGCAGTCTACAGGGGGCGGCAAGATCACCCCTCCACTTT	CASSLQGAARSPLHF
TRBV7-3	.	TRBJ2-2	.	TGTGCCAGCAGCTCACAAGCGATTGGTAACGGGGAGCTGTTTTTT	CASSSQAIGNGELFF
TRBV18	.	TRBJ1-2	.	TGTGCCAGCTCACCGGGAAAGGGGCAAGGTAGTGGCTACACCTTC	CASSPGKGQGSGYTF
TRBV5-1	TRBD1	TRBJ1-6	.	TGCGCCAGCAGCTCGGGACAGGCAGTCTATAATTCACCCCTCCACTTT	CASSSGQAVYNSPLHF
TRBV24-1	TRBD2	TRBJ2-1	.	TGTGCCACCAGTGATTTCGGACTAGCGGTCAATGAGCAGTTCTTC	CATSDFGLAVNEQFF
TRBV18	TRBD2	TRBJ2-1	.	TGTGCCAGCTCACCGGTGACTAGCGGATACAATGAGCAGTTCTTC	CASSPVTSGYNEQFF
TRBV6-1	.	TRBJ2-7	.	TGTGCCAGCAGTGAAGTGGCAGACGGGTACGAGCAGTACTTC	CASSEVADGYEQYF
TRBV28	.	TRBJ1-6	.	TGTGCCAGCAGTTCCCCTGATTCACCCCTCCACTTT	CASSSPDSPLHF
TRBV5-1	.	TRBJ2-3	.	TGCGCCAGCAGCTTGGCCTTGGTGGCTAGCACAGATACGCAGTATTTT	CASSLALVASTDTQYF
TRBV27	TRBD2	TRBJ2-3	.	TGTGCCAGCAGAAGACTAGCGGGAGACCCCTCCCCGGTAGATACGCAGTATTTT	CASRRLAGDPSPVDTQYF
TRBV24-1	.	TRBJ1-4	.	TGTGCCACCAGTGGTGACGACATCCCGGGAGGAAAACTGTTTTTT	CATSGDDIPGGKLFF
TRBV5-4	.	TRBJ2-1	.	TGTGCCAGCAGCTCCCTTCTAATCCGATACAATGAGCAGTTCTTC	CASSSLLIRYNEQFF
TRBV5-6	.	TRBJ2-7	few	TGTGCCAGCAGCCTCTGGGGGCGTGGATCGTATCGGAACGAGCAGTACTTC	CASSLWGRGSYRNEQYF
TRBV7-3	TRBD1	TRBJ1-2	.	TGTGCCAGCAGCCCCCGGGACAGGGGCCCTAACTATGGCTACACCTTC	CASSPRDRGPNYGYTF
TRBV5-1	TRBD1	TRBJ1-2	few	TGCGCCAGCAGCTTGGTCCCCACAGGGGCCGCTACGTCGGGTGGCTACACCTTC	CASSLVPTGAATSGGYTF
TRBV5-1	.	TRBJ2-3	.	TGCGCCAGCAGCTTCCTTGGGGGCAGTCAAGCAGATACGCAGTATTTT	CASSFLGGSQADTQYF
TRBV5-1	.	TRBJ1-6	.	TGCGCCAGCAGCTTGGAGACACGGGGGGATTCACCCCTCCACTTT	CASSLETRGDSPLHF
TRBV6-4	TRBD2	TRBJ2-1	once	TGTGCCAGCAGTTCGGGACTAGCGGCTGAGCAGTTCTTC	CASSSGLAAEQFF
TRBV28	TRBD2	TRBJ2-1	.	TGTGCCAGCAGTTGGGGGGGACCCTCCTACAATGAGCAGTTCTTC	CASSWGGPSYNEQFF
TRBV9	.	TRBJ1-4	once	TGTGCCAGCAGCGTAGCTACTTCGGGAAATGAAAAACTGTTTTTT	CASSVATSGNEKLFF
TRBV19	TRBD2	TRBJ2-3	.	TGTGCCAGTAGTAAAGGACTAGCGGGACGGACAGATACGCAGTATTTT	CASSKGLAGRTDTQYF
TRBV5-4	TRBD1	TRBJ1-2	.	TGTGCCAGCAGCCCGGGACAGCGAAACTATGGCTACACCTTC	CASSPGQRNYGYTF
TRBV28	.	TRBJ1-5	.	TGTGCCAGCAGTTTGATACAGGTCAATCAGCCCCAGCATTTT	CASSLIQVNQPQHF
TRBV28	.	TRBJ2-3	.	TGTGCCAGCACCGTCGCGGGTCTTAGCACAGATACGCAGTATTTT	CASTVAGLSTDTQYF
TRBV28	.	TRBJ2-7	.	TGTGCCAGCAGGAACCCGCAGGGGAGGGGCCTCTACGAGCAGTACTTC	CASRNPQGRGLYEQYF
TRBV24-1	TRBD1	TRBJ2-1	.	TGTGCCACCAGTGCCCCCGGGACAGGGGGCGATGAGCAGTTCTTC	CATSAPGTGGDEQFF